The 29 T cell receptor beta chains presented below share a single source sample, sequenced in a study of blood T cell repertoires in COVID-19. The protocol was immunoSEQ multiplex PCR, while the TCRdb copy is restricted to in-frame clones and leaves out a portion. Of around 200,000 clones in the sample, about 86% were seen once. The specimen sequenced was peripheral blood. The receptors stem from a man in his 60s who had recovered from COVID-19.

The V gene is TRBV2, the J gene TRBJ1-5, with TRBD1 identical over 7 bases. Germline V gene lookup returns CDR1 SNHLY and CDR2 FYNNEI. The CDR3 length is 14 residues. The trim removed 7 bases at V and 5 bases at J, leaving 8 bases unmatched. The CDR3 spells CASTSGQGDQPQHF. CDR3 DNA: TGTGCCAGCACCTCCGGGCAGGGGGATCAGCCCCAGCATTTT.

This chain links TRBV3-1 (or the pseudogene TRBV3-2) with TRBJ2-7, with TRBD2 identical over 13 bases. The CDR3 is 16 residues long. Germline-derived CDR1 and CDR2 are LGHDT and YNNKEL (reference sequence). Germline trimming cut 4 bases from V and 2 bases from J; bases unmatched to any gene: 5. The CDR3 DNA reads as TGTGCCAGCAGCCGCGCGGGACTAGCGGGAACCTACGAGCAGTACTTC. It translates to CASSRAGLAGTYEQYF.

The chain combines TRBV7-3 with TRBJ2-3, with 7 bases lining up with TRBD2. The CDR3 spans 15 residues. V lost 5 bases and J lost 0; bases outside the gene matches: 5. CDR1 SGHTA and CDR2 FQGTGA come from the germline V gene. The CDR3 loop reads CASSITSVSTDTQYF. CDR3 bases: TGTGCCAGCAGCATTACTAGCGTTAGCACAGATACGCAGTATTTT.

The V and J genes are TRBV28 and TRBJ2-2, with D perhaps TRBD2 (6 bases). V was pared by 6 bases and J by 7 bases, with 21 bases between. Germline values: CDR1 MDHEN, CDR2 SYDVKM. CDR3 length: 16 residues. The CDR3 DNA reads as TGTGCCAGCAGATACCGGGACCACGGGGGAAGCGGGGAGCTGTTTTTT. This codes for CASRYRDHGGSGELFF.

V gene TRBV19 combines with J gene TRBJ2-7, with 7 bases lining up with TRBD1. CDR1 is LNHDA and CDR2 is SQIVND in the germline V gene (reference sequence). Germline trimming cut 5 bases from V and 6 bases from J; bases unmatched to any gene: 7. The CDR3 loop spans 13 amino acids. The CDR3 is CASSPTQGSEQYF. The DNA for the CDR3 is TGTGCCAGTAGTCCTACACAGGGGTCCGAGCAGTACTTC.

The chain carries TRBV7-3 and TRBJ1-1; TRBD1 might be the D (5 bases). This CDR3 has 13 residues. CDR1 SGHTA and CDR2 FQGTGA come from the germline V gene. V was clipped by 5 bases and J by 1 base, with 8 bases between them. This chain's CDR3 is CASSEQANTEAFF. The CDR3 region has the DNA TGTGCCAGCAGCGAACAGGCGAACACTGAAGCTTTCTTT.

The rearrangement links TRBV2 to TRBJ2-3; no firm D call. V was clipped by 2 bases and J by 3 bases, with 9 bases between them. Germline CDR1 is SNHLY and CDR2 is FYNNEI. The CDR3 has 14 amino acids. This CDR3 is CASSEQAGTDTQYF. For the CDR3, the DNA is TGTGCCAGCAGTGAACAGGCCGGAACAGATACGCAGTATTTT.

This chain connects TRBV7-9 to TRBJ1-2; TRBD1 matches 8 bases. The V gene end was trimmed by 3 bases and the J gene end by 2 bases; junction bases not matched to a gene: 5. The CDR3 length is 15 residues. The germline V gene has CDR1 SEHNR and CDR2 FQNEAQ (reference sequence). The CDR3 DNA reads as TGTGCCAGCAGCTTTACGGACAGGGCGAACTATGGCTACACCTTC. The encoded protein is CASSFTDRANYGYTF.

In this sample, this clone turned up once. The CDR3 protein is CASSLLGGTYNEQFF. Here the CDR3 DNA reads TGTGCCAGCAGCTTGCTAGGCGGTACCTACAATGAGCAGTTCTTC. The chain has TRBV5-6 and TRBJ2-1; D is ambiguous. Germline V CDR1 and CDR2: SGHDT, YYEEEE. V dropped 1 base and J dropped 2 bases, with 10 bases sitting between them. The CDR3 covers 15 residues. Variable domain in full (rest from reference TRBV5-6 and TRBJ2-1): DAGVTQSPTHLIKTRGQQVTLRCSPKSGHDTVSWYQQALGQGPQFIFQYYEEEERQRGNFPDRFSGHQFPNYSSELNVNALLLGDSALYLCASSLLGGTYNEQFFGPGTRLTVL.

The chain recombines TRBV28 with TRBJ1-2, with 9 bases aligning to TRBD1. The germline V gene encodes CDR1 MDHEN and CDR2 SYDVKM. This CDR3 is built from 14 residues. V was clipped by 7 bases and J by 6 bases; unmatched bases: 9. The CDR3 loop reads CASTNPGQGNGYTF. CDR3 bases: TGTGCCAGCACCAATCCGGGACAGGGCAATGGCTACACCTTC.

Only a few counts were recorded for this clone. V is TRBV5-1 and J is TRBJ1-4; 7 bases agree with TRBD1. The CDR3 covers 17 residues. The V gene end was trimmed by 4 bases and the J gene end by 3 bases; junction bases not matched to a gene: 12. The germline V gene encodes CDR1 SGHRS and CDR2 YFSETQ. The CDR3 spells CASSGEQGRGANEKLFF. The CDR3 DNA is TGCGCCAGCAGCGGGGAACAGGGGCGTGGAGCTAATGAAAAACTGTTTTTT.

This clone is a singleton in its sample. The gene calls are TRBV7-3 and TRBJ2-1, with D perhaps TRBD2 (6 bases). The V gene lost 5 bases and the J gene lost 0 bases, with 11 bases spanning the gap. The germline CDR1 and CDR2 sequences are SGHTA and FQGTGA. This CDR3 has 15 residues. CDR3 sequence: CASSPGESSYNEQFF. The CDR3 DNA sequence: TGTGCCAGCAGCCCGGGAGAGAGCTCCTACAATGAGCAGTTCTTC.

The chain is built from TRBV3-1 (or the pseudogene TRBV3-2) and TRBJ1-6, with 9 bases identical to TRBD1. Germline CDR1 and CDR2: LGHDT and YNNKEL (reference sequence). This CDR3 is built from 16 residues. V was clipped by 4 bases and J by 10 bases; unmatched bases: 11. The CDR3 region has the DNA TGTGCCAGCAGCCCGGTTAGGGACAGGGCTTCATCACCCCTCCACTTT. This translates into CASSPVRDRASSPLHF.

The V gene is TRBV20-1, the J gene TRBJ1-5, with a possible D match to TRBD1 (5 bases). The CDR3 contains 13 residues. The germline gives CDR1 DFQATT, CDR2 SNEGSKA (reference sequence). The V end lost 3 bases, the J end lost 6 bases, and 12 bases lay between the germline ends. The CDR3 DNA is TGCAGTGCTAGTGGGGGGGGTCCTCAGCCCCAGCATTTT. This translates into CSASGGGPQPQHF.

J is TRBJ2-7 and V is TRBV5-1, with D possibly being TRBD2 (5 bases). Germline lookup yields CDR1 SGHRS and CDR2 YFSETQ. The CDR3 totals 15 residues. V was pared by 0 bases and J by 3 bases, with 13 bases between. DNA of the CDR3: TGCGCCAGCAGCTTGGGGCGGGTTTCCCTCTACGAGCAGTACTTC. Encoded protein: CASSLGRVSLYEQYF.

The CDR3 nucleotides read TGTGCCTGGAGTGGAGGACTAGCGCGGTACCAAGAGACCCAGTACTTC. It specifies CAWSGGLARYQETQYF. The rearrangement links TRBV30 to TRBJ2-5, with 9 bases fitting TRBD2. V dropped 1 base and J dropped 0; count of bases not matched to a gene: 6. The CDR3 is 16 residues long. Germline V CDR1 and CDR2: GTSNPN, SVGIG (reference sequence).

The chain combines TRBV11-3 with TRBJ2-1; weak D call: TRBD2 (7 bases). Germline V gives CDR1 SGHNT, CDR2 YENEEA. This CDR3 has 15 amino acids. V dropped 3 bases and J dropped 6 bases, with 15 bases sitting between them. Here the CDR3 reads CASSFRRGASNEQFF. The CDR3 DNA reads as TGTGCCAGCAGCTTTCGACGGGGGGCCAGCAATGAGCAGTTCTTC. Full variable domain (outside the CDR3, taken from reference TRBV11-3 and TRBJ2-1): EAGVVQSPRYKIIEKKQPVAFWCNPISGHNTLYWYLQNLGQGPELLIRYENEEAVDDSQLPKDRFSAERLKGVDSTLKIQPAELGDSAVYLCASSFRRGASNEQFFGPGTRLTVL.

The V gene is TRBV7-9, the J gene TRBJ2-3, with a tentative D call TRBD1 (5 bases). Germline V gene sequence: CDR1 SEHNR, CDR2 FQNEAQ (reference sequence). The CDR3 sequence is 14 residues long. V was trimmed by 5 bases and J by 4 bases, leaving 13 bases between them. CDR3 in DNA: TGTGCCAGCAGCCTGGGGCAGCCAGCAGATACGCAGTATTTT. Translated: CASSLGQPADTQYF.

J is TRBJ1-4 and V is TRBV5-1; no reliable D call. V lost 0 bases, J lost 8 bases, and 11 bases lay in between. Germline CDR1 reads SGHRS; CDR2 reads YFSETQ. The CDR3 runs to 14 residues. The CDR3 nucleotides read TGCGCCAGCAGCTTGGGCCGGGTCGGGGAAAAACTGTTTTTT. This translates into CASSLGRVGEKLFF.

The J gene is TRBJ2-3, the V gene TRBV7-2; D is undetermined. The CDR3 sequence is 12 residues long. Trimming took 6 bases from V and 3 from J, leaving 7 bases between them. Germline V gene data show CDR1 as SGHTA and CDR2 as FQGNSA. CDR3 protein: CASSRFTDTQYF. In DNA form, the CDR3 reads TGTGCCAGCAGTCGTTTTACAGATACGCAGTATTTT.

Here the CDR3 reads CAIRAPTGWGSNTGELFF. The CDR3 coding sequence is TGTGCCATCCGGGCCCCCACAGGGTGGGGATCGAACACCGGGGAGCTGTTTTTT. The rearrangement links TRBV28 to TRBJ2-2; D may be TRBD1 (6 bases). V lost 10 bases to trimming and J lost 0 bases, with 24 bases between them. In germline, CDR1 is MDHEN, CDR2 SYDVKM. CDR3 size: 18 residues.

This chain joins TRBV29-1 and TRBJ2-7; D is unclear. The CDR3 is 11 amino acids. V lost 7 bases and J lost 5, with 12 bases in between. CDR1 and CDR2 (germline): SQVTM, ANQGSEA. The CDR3 reads CSAQIVHEQYF. The CDR3 nucleotides read TGCAGCGCTCAGATTGTCCACGAGCAGTACTTC.

This clone was picked up one time. The chain has TRBV7-9 and TRBJ1-1; possible D gene TRBD1, 6 bases. V was pared by 5 bases and J by 6 bases, with 13 bases between. The length of the CDR3 is 13 residues. Per the germline V gene, CDR1 is SEHNR and CDR2 is FQNEAQ (reference sequence). As DNA, the CDR3 is TGTGCCAGCAGCCGGAGGGAGGGGGCTGAAGCTTTCTTT. Encoded protein: CASSRREGAEAFF.

This sequence joins TRBV19 and TRBJ2-1; perhaps TRBD2 as D (7 bases). CDR1 LNHDA and CDR2 SQIVND come from the germline V gene (reference sequence). The V end was cut by 4 bases, the J end by 2 bases, with 12 bases between. The CDR3 contains 15 residues. CDR3 loop: CASSRGGATYNEQFF. The CDR3 region has the DNA TGTGCCAGTAGTAGAGGGGGGGCTACCTACAATGAGCAGTTCTTC.

This chain uses TRBV14 with TRBJ1-1, with TRBD1 matching over 10 bases. Germline CDR1 reads SGHDN; CDR2 reads FVKESK. Unmatched junction bases numbered 9, after V lost 3 bases and J lost 5 bases. The CDR3 contains 16 residues. This chain's CDR3 is CASSQEGQGLRTEAFF. The CDR3, as DNA: TGTGCCAGCAGCCAGGAGGGACAGGGGTTGAGGACTGAAGCTTTCTTT.

V is TRBV15 and J is TRBJ1-1; 12 bases line up with TRBD1. V trimming: 5 bases; J trimming: 11 bases; junction bases outside the gene matches: 15. The CDR3 is 16 amino acids. Germline V gives CDR1 LNHNV, CDR2 YYDKDF (reference sequence). In nucleotides, the CDR3 is TGTGCCACCAGCTTACGTCCGGGACAGGGGGCCTTTGAGGCTTTCTTT. This encodes CATSLRPGQGAFEAFF.

The rearrangement joins TRBV11-2 to TRBJ2-2, with TRBD1 as a possible D gene (6 bases). Germline V gene data show CDR1 as SGHAT and CDR2 as FQNNGV. CDR3 length: 15 residues. Trimming pared 5 bases from V and 5 bases from J, leaving 15 bases between. The CDR3 protein is CASSPGTLGTGELFF. The DNA of the CDR3 is TGTGCCAGCAGCCCCGGGACACTGGGGACCGGGGAGCTGTTTTTT.

The CDR3 loop is CASSLEDTQSGNEQYF. The CDR3 region has the DNA TGTGCCAGCAGCTTAGAAGATACCCAAAGCGGTAACGAGCAGTACTTC. The V call is TRBV7-8, the J call TRBJ2-7; tentatively, D is TRBD2 (5 bases). The CDR3 sequence is 16 residues long. Between the trimmed V and J ends, which lost 1 base and 5 bases, there was a span of 18 bases. Germline V gives CDR1 SGHVS, CDR2 FQNEAQ.

The chain joins TRBV27 to TRBJ2-1, with 7 bases matching TRBD2. J gave up 0 bases and V 6 bases, and 2 bases lay outside the gene matches. The germline V gene has CDR1 MNHEY and CDR2 SMNVEV (reference sequence). This CDR3 comprises 14 residues. DNA for the CDR3: TGTGCCAGCAGGCTAGCGGACTCCTACAATGAGCAGTTCTTC. Amino acid sequence: CASRLADSYNEQFF.